The T cell receptor (beta chain) under discussion was sequenced for a study of T cells after yellow fever vaccination (dated by TCRdb to the late 2010s). In terms of the full investigation: The SMART-Seq v4 Ultra Low Input RNA kit was used to prepare libraries from fractions with low cell numbers. To track T-cell clones before and after primary and booster YFV17D yellow fever vaccination, bulk TCR alpha and beta repertoires were sequenced longitudinally. Two healthy male donors made up the cohort, one aged 18 to 30 years and the other aged 30 to 40 years. Blood was collected at multiple timepoints before and after primary and secondary immunization, and bulk PBMC replicates and cell subsets were isolated.

The germline ends are 15 bases apart after V is trimmed by 4 bases and J by 5 bases. The CDR3, cysteine through phenylalanine, is 14 amino acids long. Only the CDR3 region is kept as DNA, spanning 42 bases read in frame from base 1. The germline V gene provides CDR1 SGDLS and CDR2 YYNGEE. TCR cDNA was made using 5'RACE template switching, a step that added a universal primer site and unique molecular identifiers. Priming of cDNA synthesis was performed from both the TCR alpha and TCR beta constant segments. Two PCR steps were used to amplify libraries, with sample barcodes and sequencing adapters being added in the second step. Libraries were sequenced on Illumina HiSeq 2500 (2x100 bp) or NovaSeq (2x150 bp). On the study's bioinformatics: Reads were demultiplexed and collapsed into UMI consensus sequences with MIGEC, and V(D)J alignment was performed with MiXCR. Clonotypes responding to the vaccine were identified with edgeR on replicate PBMC samples, with the criteria of FDR below 0.01 and a log2 fold change above 5 up to day 15. CD4 or CD8 identity was assigned to each bulk clonotype according to whether the clonotype was present at higher abundance in the sequenced CD4 repertoire or the sequenced CD8 repertoire. TCRdb cleaned the public reads at Q25 with fastp, built clones with MiXCR and kept in-frame beta chains. Rows are unified per CDR3 protein, each entry keeping the most common DNA and genes. In this record, the V and J calls reflect TCRdb's handling and not the investigators' own analysis. This sample holds some 560,000 distinct CDR3 sequences; roughly 21% were observed only once. The top ten clones comprise 14% of the sample.

Remarks on this clonotype: Its antigen remains unidentified. Base qualities were left out, and no much larger clone turns up one base away.

Points the paper makes about the study in general: Only a couple of donors were included in the study, so the extent to which the findings can be generalized is limited. After the booster, most clones that had expanded after primary vaccination were detected again (over 95% of CD4 and over 75% of CD8), suggesting broad maintenance of memory. Because abundant contaminating clonotypes from the bulk population could be contained in FACS-sorted repertoires, computational filtering was required. Compared with the primary T-cell response, the secondary T-cell response was weaker but faster, peaking on day 5 rather than day 15. A small share of clonotypes occurred in both CD4 and CD8 compartments, likely arising from convergent recombination.

What the treatment or condition label conveys for this sample: live attenuated yellow fever vaccine strain. At each blood-draw timepoint, two biological replicates of bulk PBMCs were obtained. A standard Ficoll-Paque protocol was used to isolate PBMCs from peripheral blood. RNA was extracted with TriZol from bulk PBMCs, CD4 and CD8 fractions, and dextramer-positive and dextramer-negative fractions. This clonotype was sampled from a man aged 25-40 years who received the YFV17D yellow fever vaccine. This material consisted of PBMCs, taken 15 days after the yellow fever booster vaccination. The V and J genes are TRBV9 and TRBJ2-5, and TRBD1 may be the D gene, going by 6 matching bases. The CDR3 region has the sequence CASSPGQQTETQYF. The DNA sequence is as follows: TGTGCCAGCAGCCCAGGACAGCAAACGGAGACCCAGTACTTC.